These 16 T cell receptor beta chains came from one sample sequenced in a study of T cell clones after liver transplantation. Libraries were prepared by immunoSEQ multiplex PCR; TCRdb keeps only in-frame clonotypes and omits some of them. The table lists 45,000 to 55,000 clones, 70% to 85% of them singletons, with around 8.5% in the top ten. Specimen: CD4+ T cells from blood, collected before liver transplant. The receptors stem from a human donor who received a liver transplant.

The rearrangement joins TRBV19 to TRBJ1-4; D call uncertain. This CDR3 spans 15 amino acids. Looked up from germline, CDR1 is LNHDA and CDR2 is SQIVND (reference sequence). Trimming took 4 bases from V and 8 from J, leaving 17 bases between them. CDR3 in DNA: TGTGCCAGTAGTACCTTGGGAGGGAACTCAGAAAAACTGTTTTTT. Translating it yields CASSTLGGNSEKLFF.

This rearrangement joins TRBV5-6 to TRBJ2-7; TRBD2 agrees at 8 bases. CDR1 and CDR2 (germline): SGHDT, YYEEEE. V lost 0 bases and J lost 5; bases outside the gene matches: 7. The CDR3 has 15 amino acids. For the CDR3, the DNA is TGTGCCAGCAGCTTGGGCGGGACTAGTCCCCACGAGCAGTACTTC. It yields the protein CASSLGGTSPHEQYF.

This chain uses TRBV19 with TRBJ1-1, with D possibly TRBD1 on 5 matching bases. Germline values: CDR1 LNHDA, CDR2 SQIVND (reference sequence). Trimming shortened V by 5 bases and J by 2 bases, and 15 bases separated the two germline ends. The CDR3 runs 15 residues. CDR3 protein: CASSPEPGLNTEAFF. The CDR3 nucleotides are TGTGCCAGTAGTCCTGAACCGGGACTTAACACTGAAGCTTTCTTT.

The CDR3 loop reads CASSTGHQETQYF. The CDR3, as DNA: TGTGCCAGCAGCACGGGACATCAAGAGACCCAGTACTTC. This chain uses TRBV11-2 with TRBJ2-5, with D tentatively TRBD1 (6 bases). Germline CDR1 reads SGHAT; CDR2 reads FQNNGV. The ends were cut back, 5 bases at V and 2 bases at J, with 9 bases in the middle. The CDR3 has 13 residues. The entire variable domain, with the rest obtained from reference TRBV11-2 and TRBJ2-5, is as follows: EAGVAQSPRYKIIEKRQSVAFWCNPISGHATLYWYQQILGQGPKLLIQFQNNGVVDDSQLPKDRFSAERLKGVDSTLKIQPAKLEDSAVYLCASSTGHQETQYFGPGTRLLVL.

The CDR3 here is CASSLKWWVEKLFF. The CDR3 region has the DNA TGTGCCAGCAGTTTAAAGTGGTGGGTCGAAAAACTGTTTTTT. The chain links TRBV28 to TRBJ1-4, with D hard to call. The V end was cut by 2 bases, the J end by 8 bases, with 12 bases between. This CDR3 contains 14 residues. Germline V gene sequence: CDR1 MDHEN, CDR2 SYDVKM.

V is TRBV5-4 and J is TRBJ2-1; D possibly corresponds to TRBD1 (7 bases). The CDR3 is made up of 14 amino acids. Germline CDR1 is SGHNT and CDR2 is YYREEE (reference sequence). The V end lost 5 bases, the J end lost 9 bases, and 18 bases lay between the germline ends. The CDR3 sequence is CASRGRGAPREQFF. CDR3 coding DNA: TGTGCCAGCAGAGGCAGGGGGGCGCCGCGTGAGCAGTTCTTC.

This clone was observed a single time. The J gene is TRBJ1-6, the V gene TRBV5-1, with a weak D call TRBD1 (5 bases). Germline lookup yields CDR1 SGHRS and CDR2 YFSETQ. The V end lost 0 bases, the J end lost 10 bases, and 14 bases lay between the germline ends. The CDR3 contains 15 residues. The CDR3 reads CASSLDRQGRSPLHF. CDR3 DNA: TGCGCCAGCAGCTTGGATCGGCAGGGACGATCACCCCTCCACTTT.

This chain links TRBV7-2 with TRBJ1-5; D gene ambiguous. The CDR3 extends over 12 amino acids. CDR1 and CDR2 (germline): SGHTA, FQGNSA. The germline V and J ends were trimmed by 2 bases and 6 bases, with 5 bases remaining between them. CDR3 coding DNA: TGTGCCAGCAGCTTATACAGTCAGCCCCAGCATTTT. Translated: CASSLYSQPQHF.

This clone has only a few counts. The rearrangement joins TRBV9 to TRBJ2-1; TRBD2 is a possible D gene (7 bases). Germline values: CDR1 SGDLS, CDR2 YYNGEE. V gave up 0 bases and J gave up 11 bases, with 12 bases separating them. The CDR3 sequence is 13 residues long. CDR3 amino acids: CASSVVGGAQQFF. CDR3 sequence (DNA): TGTGCCAGCAGCGTAGTTGGGGGGGCCCAGCAGTTCTTC.

The sample holds one count of this clone. The chain recombines TRBV7-2 with TRBJ2-5; 8 bases fit TRBD2. V shed 1 base, J shed 4 bases, and the junction held 5 bases outside the gene matches. Germline CDR1 reads SGHTA; CDR2 reads FQGNSA. This CDR3 contains 15 residues. The CDR3 coding sequence is TGTGCCAGCAGCTTAGAAGGCGGGGGGCCAGAGACCCAGTACTTC. It codes for CASSLEGGGPETQYF.

The J gene is TRBJ2-5, the V gene TRBV15; a weak D match, TRBD2 (6 bases). There are 15 residues in the CDR3. V was trimmed by 8 bases and J by 4 bases, leaving 20 bases between them. CDR1 and CDR2 from the germline V gene are LNHNV and YYDKDF (reference sequence). The CDR3 coding sequence is TGTGCCACCTCTTCTAGCGTCTTAGGCGGAGAGACCCAGTACTTC. The encoded protein is CATSSSVLGGETQYF.

This clone has a handful of counts. The chain has TRBV4-3 and TRBJ1-1, with 7 bases aligning to TRBD1. The CDR3 is made up of 14 amino acids. Trimming removed 3 bases from V and 6 bases from J; junction bases left unmatched: 7. Germline V gives CDR1 LGHNA, CDR2 YSLEER. CDR3 bases: TGCGCCAGCAGCCAGCAGGGGGGGGAGGCTGAAGCTTTCTTT. Translated, it gives CASSQQGGEAEAFF.

The chain joins TRBV7-8 to TRBJ2-3, with TRBD2 matching 7 bases. The CDR3 covers 16 residues. CDR1 is SGHVS and CDR2 is FQNEAQ in the germline V gene. The trim removed 6 bases at V and 4 bases at J, leaving 13 bases unmatched. CDR3 region: CASSSLPQRGPDTQYF. As DNA, the CDR3 is TGTGCCAGCAGTTCACTACCTCAGCGGGGCCCAGATACGCAGTATTTT.

The count of this clone is one. The chain combines TRBV6-5 with TRBJ2-2; D gene unclear. V lost 5 bases to trimming and J lost 5 bases, with 12 bases between them. The CDR3 is made up of 14 amino acids. Germline V gives CDR1 MNHEY, CDR2 SVGAGI. The CDR3: CASSTGFWTGELFF. The CDR3 region has the DNA TGTGCCAGCAGTACCGGCTTTTGGACCGGGGAGCTGTTTTTT.

The V call is TRBV15, the J call TRBJ2-7, with 7 bases aligning to TRBD2. CDR1 and CDR2 (germline): LNHNV, YYDKDF (reference sequence). V lost 4 bases and J lost 4; bases outside the gene matches: 4. This CDR3 contains 13 residues. CDR3 DNA: TGTGCCACCAGCATTGGGGGAGGGTACGAGCAGTACTTC. Residues: CATSIGGGYEQYF.

This clone appeared a few times. The chain recombines TRBV6-1 with TRBJ2-7, with TRBD1 identical over 10 bases. CDR1 and CDR2 from the germline V gene are MNHNS and SASEGT. The CDR3 is 14 amino acids. V shed 6 bases and J 2 bases; nucleotides not matched to a gene: 4. The CDR3 here is CASRAGTGAYEQYF. CDR3 bases: TGTGCCAGCAGAGCCGGGACAGGGGCCTACGAGCAGTACTTC.